Following are 14 T cell receptor beta chains from one sample sequenced in a study of monozygotic twins with inflammatory bowel disease. TCRdb re-called the 5' RACE reads; every CDR3 protein appears as one record, without DNA. The sample table includes 200,000 to 250,000 distinct CDR3 sequences. Sequencing input: blood. These receptors came from a human donor with ulcerative colitis or Crohn's disease, or a healthy co-twin of an affected twin (not recorded which).

The V call is TRBV5-1, the J call TRBJ2-3; TCRdb's D call of TRBD1 is untestable without DNA. Germline V gene sequence: CDR1 SGHRS, CDR2 YFSETQ. This CDR3 has 15 residues. The CDR3 region is CASSLETADGDTQYF.

This rearrangement joins TRBV10-3 to TRBJ2-2; TCRdb reports TRBD1, a call that lacks DNA to check it against. This CDR3 has 13 amino acids. Germline assignment: CDR1 ENHRY and CDR2 SYGVKD. Here the CDR3 reads CAIGTANTGELFF.

The V call is TRBV29-1, the J call TRBJ2-7. Per germline, CDR1 SQVTM and CDR2 ANQGSEA. CDR3 length: 14 amino acids. CDR3 residues: CSVEGGKSSYEQYF.

This chain links TRBV27 with TRBJ1-1; no DNA is available, so the TRBD1 call from TCRdb remains unchecked. The CDR3 consists of 14 residues. The germline V gene has CDR1 MNHEY and CDR2 SMNVEV (reference sequence). The CDR3 region is CASSWTGVQAEAFF.

The chain joins TRBV20-1 to TRBJ1-6; the TCRdb call, TRBD1, lacks DNA for checking. Germline-derived CDR1 and CDR2 are DFQATT and SNEGSKA (reference sequence). CDR3 length equals 15 residues. The CDR3 loop reads CSAPEQTGASSPLHF.

This chain connects TRBV20-1 to TRBJ2-7; without DNA, the TCRdb call of TRBD1 cannot be checked. The V gene's germline CDR1 is DFQATT and CDR2 SNEGSKA (reference sequence). The CDR3 length is 12 residues. This chain's CDR3 is CSSGPCSYEQYF.

V and J are TRBV5-1 and TRBJ2-7. Germline V gene data show CDR1 as SGHRS and CDR2 as YFSETQ. This CDR3 spans 13 amino acids. CDR3: CASSLAGNYEQYF.

The genes are TRBV9 and TRBJ2-2; the D call from TCRdb, TRBD2, cannot be confirmed without DNA. Germline CDR1 is SGDLS and CDR2 is YYNGEE. The CDR3 extends over 18 amino acids. This chain's CDR3 is CASSVEPGAGGPSGELFF.

The chain links TRBV30 to TRBJ1-5; there is no DNA to check the TCRdb D call of TRBD1. Germline V CDR1 and CDR2: GTSNPN, SVGIG (reference sequence). This CDR3 region has 13 residues. This CDR3 is CAWSGTGGQPQHF.

V is TRBV19 and J is TRBJ1-4. Germline CDR1 and CDR2: LNHDA and SQIVND (reference sequence). The CDR3 runs 14 residues. CDR3 loop: CASSYGGTNEKLFF. The full variable domain, completed using reference TRBV19 and TRBJ1-4, is DGGITQSPKYLFRKEGQNVTLSCEQNLNHDAMYWYRQDPGQGLRLIYYSQIVNDFQKGDIAEGYSVSREKKESFPLTVTSAQKNPTAFYLCASSYGGTNEKLFFGSGTQLSVL.

The chain joins TRBV5-1 to TRBJ2-3. CDR3 size: 13 residues. The germline V gene has CDR1 SGHRS and CDR2 YFSETQ. CDR3 protein: CASHAGNTDTQYF.

The rearrangement uses TRBV7-9 and TRBJ1-4; there is no DNA to check the TCRdb D call of TRBD1. Per the germline V gene, CDR1 is SEHNR and CDR2 is FQNEAQ (reference sequence). The CDR3 has 14 residues. CDR3 amino acids: CASSPRSAGEKLFF.

The chain is built from TRBV20-1 and TRBJ1-5; with no DNA, the TCRdb D assignment of TRBD1 cannot be verified. CDR1 is DFQATT and CDR2 is SNEGSKA in the germline V gene (reference sequence). The CDR3 runs to 14 residues. The CDR3 loop is CSASKQGGNQPQHF.

The V gene is TRBV20-1, the J gene TRBJ1-5; the TRBD1 assignment by TCRdb is unverifiable without DNA. Looked up from germline, CDR1 is DFQATT and CDR2 is SNEGSKA (reference sequence). This CDR3 has 15 amino acids. The CDR3 is CSARTGASGNQPQHF.